The sequence of this T cell receptor (beta chain) was determined in a study of T cells in Graves' hyperthyroidism and ophthalmopathy. Study conclusions and caveats: Blood held most thyroid clonotypes expanded above 0.001 frequency.

Germline CDR1 and CDR2: MNHEY and SMNVEV (reference sequence). The junction had 9 bases not matched to a gene; V was cut back by 8 bases and J by 6 bases. CDR3 length: 15 amino acids. The PBMCs had their origin in more than 9.5 ml of fresh peripheral blood. This clonotype was observed at least ten times. Its antigen is unidentified. Researchers took RNA transcripts and amplified the TCR beta CDR3 regions from them. The TCR CDR3 first-round RT-PCR relied on the HTBI primer set. From the multiplex PCR reads, TCRdb called clonotypes with MiXCR, one entry per CDR3 protein. The table records approximately 700,000 distinct CDR3 sequences, about 15% of them present only once.

The receptor was derived from a man between 18 and 35 years old with Graves' hyperthyroidism. What was sequenced was blood. The rearrangement links TRBV27 to TRBJ2-1; 11 bases line up with TRBD2. CDR3 amino acids: CASANPGLAANEQFF. The DNA for the CDR3 is TGTGCCAGCGCAAATCCGGGACTAGCGGCCAATGAGCAGTTCTTC.